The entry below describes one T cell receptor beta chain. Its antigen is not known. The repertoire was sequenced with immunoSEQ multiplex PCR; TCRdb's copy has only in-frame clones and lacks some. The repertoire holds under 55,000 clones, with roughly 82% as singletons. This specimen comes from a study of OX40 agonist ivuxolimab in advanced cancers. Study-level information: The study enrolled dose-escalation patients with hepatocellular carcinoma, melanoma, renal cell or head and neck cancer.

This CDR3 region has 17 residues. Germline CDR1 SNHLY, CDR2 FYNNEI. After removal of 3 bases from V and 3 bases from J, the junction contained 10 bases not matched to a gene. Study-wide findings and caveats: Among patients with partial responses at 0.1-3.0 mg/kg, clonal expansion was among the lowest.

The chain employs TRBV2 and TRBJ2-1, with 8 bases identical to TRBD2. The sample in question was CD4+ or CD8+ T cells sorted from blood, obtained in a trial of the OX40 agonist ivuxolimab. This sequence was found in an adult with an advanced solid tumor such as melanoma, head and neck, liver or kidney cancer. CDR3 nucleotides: TGTGCCAGCAGTGAGAGAACTAGCGGTTACTACTACAATGAGCAGTTCTTC. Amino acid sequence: CASSERTSGYYYNEQFF.